Listed below are T cell receptor beta chains from one sample, sequenced in a study of cytomegalovirus exposure and HLA in healthy donors. The protocol was immunoSEQ multiplex PCR, while the TCRdb copy is restricted to in-frame clones and leaves out a portion. The sample has over 200,000 clones; 70% to 80% are singletons. The source material was PBMCs. The receptors derive from a male donor in good health and CMV-seronegative. Both conserved end residues are part of each CDR3. Fields, in order: CDR3 DNA, CDR3 protein, V gene, J gene, clone size, D gene. D genes are given only for firm matches. For some rows the clone size is stated as once, few or many, or as a class when expanded; others skip it.

CDR3 DNA: TGTGCCAGTAGTCCTCCCGACAGGACTTACGAGCAGTACTTC; CDR3 protein: CASSPPDRTYEQYF; V gene: TRBV19; J gene: TRBJ2-7; clone size: -; D gene: -
CDR3 DNA: TGTGCCAGCAGCTCAAGGGACTCACCTAATGAAAAACTGTTTTTT; CDR3 protein: CASSSRDSPNEKLFF; V gene: TRBV11-2; J gene: TRBJ1-4; clone size: -; D gene: -
CDR3 DNA: TGTGCCACCAGCAGAGGGTCGGCTAGCGGCTACAATGAGCAGTTCTTC; CDR3 protein: CATSRGSASGYNEQFF; V gene: TRBV15; J gene: TRBJ2-1; clone size: -; D gene: TRBD2
CDR3 DNA: TGTGCCAGCAGCTTAGAGGGGGCGGCCTACGAGCAGTACTTC; CDR3 protein: CASSLEGAAYEQYF; V gene: TRBV7-6; J gene: TRBJ2-7; clone size: -; D gene: TRBD1
CDR3 DNA: TGTGCCAGCAGCGTAGGAGATGGAAACACCATATATTTT; CDR3 protein: CASSVGDGNTIYF; V gene: TRBV9; J gene: TRBJ1-3; clone size: -; D gene: -
CDR3 DNA: TGTGCCAGCAGTCCTACGCCGGGACAGGGATCCGGCGGGGAGCTGTTTTTT; CDR3 protein: CASSPTPGQGSGGELFF; V gene: TRBV4-2; J gene: TRBJ2-2; clone size: -; D gene: TRBD1
CDR3 DNA: TGCGCCAGCAGCCAAGGGCTAGCGGGCAACACCGGGGAGCTGTTTTTT; CDR3 protein: CASSQGLAGNTGELFF; V gene: TRBV4-1; J gene: TRBJ2-2; clone size: few; D gene: TRBD2
CDR3 DNA: TGTGCCAGCAGCCCCGGACCAGCGGGGGGCGAGCAGTACTTC; CDR3 protein: CASSPGPAGGEQYF; V gene: TRBV9; J gene: TRBJ2-7; clone size: once; D gene: TRBD2
CDR3 DNA: TGTGCCAGCCTGACTAGCGCATACGAGCAGTACTTC; CDR3 protein: CASLTSAYEQYF; V gene: TRBV2; J gene: TRBJ2-7; clone size: -; D gene: TRBD2
CDR3 DNA: TGTGCTAGCAGCTCTTCGGGACAGGGGGGCTATGGCTACACCTTC; CDR3 protein: CASSSSGQGGYGYTF; V gene: TRBV7-7; J gene: TRBJ1-2; clone size: -; D gene: TRBD1
CDR3 DNA: TGCGCCAGCAGACATGTTGGCTCCTTAAATGCGAACACCGGGGAGCTGTTTTTT; CDR3 protein: CASRHVGSLNANTGELFF; V gene: TRBV4-1; J gene: TRBJ2-2; clone size: -; D gene: -
CDR3 DNA: TGTGCCAGCAGCTTCGGTGGGACAGGGGGCGGTGAGACCCAGTACTTC; CDR3 protein: CASSFGGTGGGETQYF; V gene: TRBV11-2; J gene: TRBJ2-5; clone size: -; D gene: TRBD1
CDR3 DNA: TGCGCCAGCAGCCAAGTTAACGGACTAACTGATGAGCAGTTCTTC; CDR3 protein: CASSQVNGLTDEQFF; V gene: TRBV4-1; J gene: TRBJ2-1; clone size: -; D gene: -
CDR3 DNA: TGTGCCAGCCAAGTTTTCTTCCATAGAGGGACAACGGCAAACGGGGAGCTGTTTTTT; CDR3 protein: CASQVFFHRGTTANGELFF; V gene: TRBV19; J gene: TRBJ2-2; clone size: once; D gene: -
CDR3 DNA: TGCAGCAAACGGAGCGGGGATACGCAGTATTTT; CDR3 protein: CSKRSGDTQYF; V gene: TRBV29-1; J gene: TRBJ2-3; clone size: -; D gene: -
CDR3 DNA: TGTGCCAGCAGTGACGGACAGGAAGCTAACTATGGCTACACCTTC; CDR3 protein: CASSDGQEANYGYTF; V gene: TRBV9; J gene: TRBJ1-2; clone size: -; D gene: TRBD1
CDR3 DNA: TGTGCCAGCAGCTTAGCGGAGGATACGCAGTATTTT; CDR3 protein: CASSLAEDTQYF; V gene: TRBV7-9; J gene: TRBJ2-3; clone size: -; D gene: -
CDR3 DNA: TGCGCCAGCAGCAGCCCGACAGGTGCAACGGGGCTCGATGAAAAACTGTTTTTT; CDR3 protein: CASSSPTGATGLDEKLFF; V gene: TRBV5-1; J gene: TRBJ1-4; clone size: -; D gene: -
CDR3 DNA: TGTGCCAGCAGCCCAGGGGCGTTCTACGAGCAGTACTTC; CDR3 protein: CASSPGAFYEQYF; V gene: TRBV11-2; J gene: TRBJ2-7; clone size: few; D gene: -
CDR3 DNA: TGTGCCAGCAGCGTGGGCCCTGGGGGCGCCGCTGAAGCTTTCTTT; CDR3 protein: CASSVGPGGAAEAFF; V gene: TRBV9; J gene: TRBJ1-1; clone size: -; D gene: -
CDR3 DNA: TGTGCCAGCAGCGTTACCCAGGGAAGATCCTCCTACGAGCAGTACTTC; CDR3 protein: CASSVTQGRSSYEQYF; V gene: TRBV5-6; J gene: TRBJ2-7; clone size: -; D gene: -
CDR3 DNA: TGTGCCACCAGCAGAGGCGGGACAGGGGCCCAAGAGACCCAGTACTTC; CDR3 protein: CATSRGGTGAQETQYF; V gene: TRBV15; J gene: TRBJ2-5; clone size: -; D gene: TRBD1
CDR3 DNA: TGTGCCAGCAGCCAAGGACAGGGATGGATGAACACCGGGGAGCTGTTTTTT; CDR3 protein: CASSQGQGWMNTGELFF; V gene: TRBV4-2; J gene: TRBJ2-2; clone size: -; D gene: TRBD1
CDR3 DNA: TGTGCCTGGAGTAAAAGGACAGGGTTAGGGGGCACTGAAGCTTTCTTT; CDR3 protein: CAWSKRTGLGGTEAFF; V gene: TRBV30; J gene: TRBJ1-1; clone size: -; D gene: TRBD1
CDR3 DNA: TGTGCCAGCAGCCGTCGGGGGGCACTTAACTATGGCTACACCTTC; CDR3 protein: CASSRRGALNYGYTF; V gene: TRBV5-4; J gene: TRBJ1-2; clone size: -; D gene: -
CDR3 DNA: TGTGCCAGTAGCTTAGCGGGCGCAGATACGCAGTATTTT; CDR3 protein: CASSLAGADTQYF; V gene: TRBV19; J gene: TRBJ2-3; clone size: -; D gene: TRBD2
CDR3 DNA: TGCGCCAGCACGAACGCGGGCCCAGGGAACACTGAAGCTTTCTTT; CDR3 protein: CASTNAGPGNTEAFF; V gene: TRBV5-1; J gene: TRBJ1-1; clone size: few; D gene: -
CDR3 DNA: TGTGCCACCAAAGACAGGGTAAAGAATGAGCAGTTCTTC; CDR3 protein: CATKDRVKNEQFF; V gene: TRBV6-6; J gene: TRBJ2-1; clone size: once; D gene: TRBD1
CDR3 DNA: TGTGCCAGCAGCCCGAGGACAAGATCTAACTATGGCTACACCTTC; CDR3 protein: CASSPRTRSNYGYTF; V gene: TRBV11-1; J gene: TRBJ1-2; clone size: -; D gene: -
CDR3 DNA: TGTGCCACCAGCAGAGATGTCGGGGAGACCCAGTACTTC; CDR3 protein: CATSRDVGETQYF; V gene: TRBV15; J gene: TRBJ2-5; clone size: once; D gene: -
CDR3 DNA: TGTGCCAGCAGCTTACTAGCGGGAGTGAATGAGCAGTTCTTC; CDR3 protein: CASSLLAGVNEQFF; V gene: TRBV7-6; J gene: TRBJ2-1; clone size: -; D gene: TRBD2
CDR3 DNA: TGTGCCAGCAGCTTTGGCGGGACGGGTAACACTGAAGCTTTCTTT; CDR3 protein: CASSFGGTGNTEAFF; V gene: TRBV5-5; J gene: TRBJ1-1; clone size: -; D gene: -
CDR3 DNA: TGTGCCAGCAGAGAACGGGGAGCACTCACAGATACGCAGTATTTT; CDR3 protein: CASRERGALTDTQYF; V gene: TRBV14; J gene: TRBJ2-3; clone size: -; D gene: -